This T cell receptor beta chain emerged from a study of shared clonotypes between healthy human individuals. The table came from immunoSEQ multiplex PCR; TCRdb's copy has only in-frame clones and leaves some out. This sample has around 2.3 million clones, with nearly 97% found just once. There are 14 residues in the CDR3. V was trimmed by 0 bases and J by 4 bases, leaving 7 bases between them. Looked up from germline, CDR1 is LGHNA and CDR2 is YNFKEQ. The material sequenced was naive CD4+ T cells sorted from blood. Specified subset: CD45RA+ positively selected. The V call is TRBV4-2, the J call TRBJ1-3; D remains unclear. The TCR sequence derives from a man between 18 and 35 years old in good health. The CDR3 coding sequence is TGTGCCAGCAGCCAAGAGCCAGCGGGAAACACCATATATTTT. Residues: CASSQEPAGNTIYF.